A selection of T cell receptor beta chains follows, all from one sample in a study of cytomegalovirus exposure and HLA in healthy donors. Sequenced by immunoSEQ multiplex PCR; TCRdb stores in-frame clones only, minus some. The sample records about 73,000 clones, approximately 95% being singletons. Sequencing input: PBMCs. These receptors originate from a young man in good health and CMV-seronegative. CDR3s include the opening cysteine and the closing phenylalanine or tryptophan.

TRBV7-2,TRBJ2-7,CASSLISRGIRDEQYF
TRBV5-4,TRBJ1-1,CASSMTGALSEAFF
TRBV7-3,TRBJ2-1,CASSPLAGGRNEQFF
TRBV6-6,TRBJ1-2,CASSYSTGTHHYGYTF
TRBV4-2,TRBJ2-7,CASSQFGTPRYF
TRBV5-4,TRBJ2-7,CASSPGLANEQYF
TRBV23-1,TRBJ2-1,CASSTSVYNEQFF
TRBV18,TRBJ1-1,CASSPVGQTLNTEAFF
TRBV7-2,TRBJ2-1,CASSLLAGGREQFF
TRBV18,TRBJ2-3,CASSPGHLDTQYF
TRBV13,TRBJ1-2,CASSLAGQGEDGYTF
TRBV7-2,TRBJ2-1,CASSLNYLEQFF
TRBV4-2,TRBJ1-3,CASSQENAGRIGPGNTIYF
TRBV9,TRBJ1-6,CASSVEMTGNSPLHF
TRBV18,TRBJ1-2,CASSPPRGLSGGYTF
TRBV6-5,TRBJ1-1,CASWGEVGRTEAFF
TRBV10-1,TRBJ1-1,CASSVDSRGTEAFF
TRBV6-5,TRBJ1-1,CASSYLQGMNTEAFF
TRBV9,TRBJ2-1,CASSPRLAGSDEQFF
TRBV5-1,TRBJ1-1,CASSFGGDGAEAFF
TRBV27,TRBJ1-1,CASSLPENTEAFF
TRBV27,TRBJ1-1,CASSHFPGQGFTEAFF
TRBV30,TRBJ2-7,CAWSTTGQGVPYEQYF